This T cell receptor (beta chain) was obtained from a study of early T cells in non-severe SARS-CoV-2 infection. At the level of the study: Chains were not paired, and sequencing was done on bulk RNA from unsorted whole blood.

Per germline, CDR1 KGHSH and CDR2 LQKENI. Trimming cost V 4 bases and J 7 bases; bases outside gene matches: 9. This CDR3 region has 15 residues. Comment on this clonotype: Antigen: not known.

Unique molecular identifiers were affixed to single, distinct cDNA molecules. TCRdb processed the 5' RACE reads anew with MiXCR; each CDR3 protein has one entry. The data show approximately 83,000 distinct CDR3 sequences, more than 12% seen once. General study findings and limits: In VDJdb matching, anti-spike CD8 responses were favored while private and CD4 specificities went missing.

The sequencing sample was made of whole blood. The receptor was isolated from an adult who was a healthcare worker with PCR-confirmed SARS-CoV-2 infection or an uninfected control (not recorded which). This chain connects TRBV18 to TRBJ1-1; 10 positions match TRBD1. The CDR3 spells CASSLHGQGESEAFF. The CDR3 DNA follows: TGTGCCAGCTCACTGCACGGACAGGGGGAGAGTGAAGCTTTCTTT.